The present T cell receptor beta chain was sequenced within a study of CD8 T cells in ankylosing spondylitis. Study results and caveats: Within ankylosing spondylitis blood, a TCR beta motif made up of under 10 highly homologous variants appeared to be characteristic.

TCRdb used MiXCR to reprocess the 5' RACE reads, holding one entry per CDR3 protein. The sample holds some 450,000 distinct CDR3 sequences, 17% seen once. This clonotype came up many times. Its antigen is not identified. Per germline, CDR1 SGHDN and CDR2 FVKESK. Losses at the gene ends were 6 bases for V and 3 bases for J; bases not matched to a gene: 15. The CDR3 spans 17 residues. V and J are TRBV14 and TRBJ2-7, with 9 bases lining up with TRBD1. Sequencing input: blood, either unsorted or a sorted T cell fraction (not recorded which). The receptor was derived from a male donor with ankylosing spondylitis. The CDR3 bases are TGTGCCAGCAGTACCTCACTCTCGTGGGGACAGGGCTACGAGCAGTACTTC. It specifies CASSTSLSWGQGYEQYF.